This TCR beta chain was identified in a study of vaccination and CD4 T cells after COVID-19. The study's findings and limits: A nonsignificant median increase from around 20 to 38 SARS-CoV-2-reactive clonotypes was observed.

Documented treatment: approximately 9-day PBMC culture with coronavirus spike peptide pools or control peptides (ViraFEST assay). TCR sequencing followed the expansion of antigen-specific T cells with peptide pools in ViraFEST. Each well held a few million PBMCs in IL-2 (10 IU/ml) medium with approximately 9.4 ug/ml peptide pools. An Oncomine TCR Beta short-read assay was used to sequence the DNA from cultured CD4+ T cells. Genomic DNA was isolated from cultured CD4+ T cells. Each CDR3 protein gets one entry after TCRdb re-called the PCR reads with MiXCR. The table has about 18,000 distinct CDR3 sequences, roughly 73% seen once. With regard to this clonotype: Its antigen is currently unknown.

CDR3 size: 12 residues. With V trimmed by 5 bases and J by 5 bases, 1 base remained unmatched. Germline V lookup: CDR1 MGHDK, CDR2 SYGVNS. This rearrangement joins TRBV25-1 to TRBJ1-2; 8 bases fit TRBD1. This clonotype was obtained from a human donor who received a COVID-19 vaccine. The material was CD4+ T cells from blood, cultured in vitro, obtained after SARS-CoV-2 vaccination. CDR3 amino acids: CASSRTGYGYTF. CDR3 sequence (DNA): TGTGCCAGCAGTCGGACAGGGTATGGCTACACCTTC.